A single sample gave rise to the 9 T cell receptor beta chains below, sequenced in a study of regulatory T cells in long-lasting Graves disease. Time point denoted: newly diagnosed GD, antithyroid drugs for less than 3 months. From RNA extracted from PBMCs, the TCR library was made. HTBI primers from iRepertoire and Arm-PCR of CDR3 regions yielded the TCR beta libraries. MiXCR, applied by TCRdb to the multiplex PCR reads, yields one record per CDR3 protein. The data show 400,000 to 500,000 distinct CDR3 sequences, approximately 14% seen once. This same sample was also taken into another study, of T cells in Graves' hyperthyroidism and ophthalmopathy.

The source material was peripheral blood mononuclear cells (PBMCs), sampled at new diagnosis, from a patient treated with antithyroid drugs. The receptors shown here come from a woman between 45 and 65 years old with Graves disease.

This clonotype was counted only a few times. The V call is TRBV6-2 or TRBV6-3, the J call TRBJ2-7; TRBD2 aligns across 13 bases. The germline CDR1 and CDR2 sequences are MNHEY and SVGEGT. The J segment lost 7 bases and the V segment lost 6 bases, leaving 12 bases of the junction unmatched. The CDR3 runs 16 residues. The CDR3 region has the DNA TGTGCCAGCAGCCAACGGACTAGCGGGGGTTTACGGGAGCAGTACTTC. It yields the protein CASSQRTSGGLREQYF.

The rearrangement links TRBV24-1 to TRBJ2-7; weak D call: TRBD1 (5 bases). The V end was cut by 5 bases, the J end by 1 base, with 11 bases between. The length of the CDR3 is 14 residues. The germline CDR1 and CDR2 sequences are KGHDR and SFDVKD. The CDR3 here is CATSGGTGSYEQYF. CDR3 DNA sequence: TGTGCCACCAGTGGGGGAACAGGATCCTACGAGCAGTACTTC.

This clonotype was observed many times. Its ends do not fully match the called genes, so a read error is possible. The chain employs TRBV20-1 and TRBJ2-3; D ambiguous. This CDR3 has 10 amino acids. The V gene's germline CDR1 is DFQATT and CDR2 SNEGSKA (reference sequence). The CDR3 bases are TGCAGTGCAAGAGAGGATACGCAGTATTTT. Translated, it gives CSAREDTQYF.

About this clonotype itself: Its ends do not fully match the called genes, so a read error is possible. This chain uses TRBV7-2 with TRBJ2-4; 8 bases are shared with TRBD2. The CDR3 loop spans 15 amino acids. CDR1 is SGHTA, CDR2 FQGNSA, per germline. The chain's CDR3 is CASSLEWGREAHRVF. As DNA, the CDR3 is TGTGCCAGCAGCCTAGAGTGGGGGCGGGAGGCCCACAGGGTCTTC.

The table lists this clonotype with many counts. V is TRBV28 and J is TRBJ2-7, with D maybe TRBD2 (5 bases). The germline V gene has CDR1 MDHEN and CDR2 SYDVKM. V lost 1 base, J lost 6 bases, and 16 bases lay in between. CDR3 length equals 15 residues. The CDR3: CASSLLPGSSREQYF. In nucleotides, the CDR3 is TGTGCCAGCAGTTTATTACCGGGGTCATCGCGCGAGCAGTACTTC.

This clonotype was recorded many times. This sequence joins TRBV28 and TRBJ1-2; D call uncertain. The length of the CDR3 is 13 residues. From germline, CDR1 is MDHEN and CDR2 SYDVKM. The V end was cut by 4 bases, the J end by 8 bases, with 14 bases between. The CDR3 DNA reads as TGTGCCAGCAGTTCTATTATTGAGCGGGGCTACACCTTC. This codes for CASSSIIERGYTF.

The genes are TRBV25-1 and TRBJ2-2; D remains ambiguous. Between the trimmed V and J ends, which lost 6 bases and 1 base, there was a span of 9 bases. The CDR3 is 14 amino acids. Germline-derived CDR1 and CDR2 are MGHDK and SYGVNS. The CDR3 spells CASSAAKNTGELFF. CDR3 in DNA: TGTGCCAGCAGCGCGGCCAAGAACACCGGGGAGCTGTTTTTT.

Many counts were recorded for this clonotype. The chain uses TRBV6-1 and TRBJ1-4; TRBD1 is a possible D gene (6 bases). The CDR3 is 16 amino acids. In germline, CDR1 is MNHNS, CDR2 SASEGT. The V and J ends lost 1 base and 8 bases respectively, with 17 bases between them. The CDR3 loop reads CASSEVRTGGEEKLFF. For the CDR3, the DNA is TGTGCCAGCAGTGAAGTGAGGACGGGGGGCGAAGAAAAACTGTTTTTT.

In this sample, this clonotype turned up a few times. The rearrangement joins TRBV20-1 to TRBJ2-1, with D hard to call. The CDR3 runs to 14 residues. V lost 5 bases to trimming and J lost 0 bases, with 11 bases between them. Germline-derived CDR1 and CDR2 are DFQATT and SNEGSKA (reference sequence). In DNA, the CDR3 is TGCAGTGCTCCCCGACTGGGCTCCTACAATGAGCAGTTCTTC. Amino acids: CSAPRLGSYNEQFF.